The sequence of this T cell receptor beta chain was determined in a study of beta chain features in type 1 diabetes. The sample holds a few counts of this clone. The CDR3 runs to 15 residues. Germline V gene data show CDR1 as MNHNS and CDR2 as SASEGT. The V end was cut by 2 bases, the J end by 4 bases, with 11 bases between. The investigators reverse transcribed all of the isolated RNA, so they sequenced expressed TCRB transcripts. This table comes from immunoSEQ multiplex PCR, and its TCRdb copy is limited to in-frame clones, with some not included. The sample yields 250,000 to 400,000 clones, approximately 14% seen once.

The TCR comes from a man aged 25 to 40 in good health. The chain uses TRBV6-1 and TRBJ2-2, with a tentative D call TRBD2 (6 bases). The specimen was central memory CD4+ T cells from blood. CDR3: CASSELTGGTGELFF. Written as DNA, the CDR3 is TGTGCCAGCAGTGAACTGACCGGGGGCACCGGGGAGCTGTTTTTT.